The present TCR beta chain was sequenced within a study of identical twins. Comment on this clonotype: Its target is not known.

Study-wide findings and caveats: Invariant MAIT and iNKT cells may have partly biased zero-insertion analyses. Conclusions relied on cross-sectional statistical analysis, not following the same donors. High-abundance cord blood beta clonotypes had fewer insertions; memory repertoires showed none.

The cDNA had a unique molecular identifier and a template-switch universal primer site. TCRdb reanalysed the 5' RACE reads using MiXCR and keeps one entry per CDR3 protein. The data hold some 1,700,000 distinct CDR3 sequences, with under 35% observed a single time. Germline-derived CDR1 and CDR2 are SGHTA and FQGNSA. The CDR3 has 15 amino acids. The J segment lost 6 bases and the V segment lost 4 bases, leaving 12 bases of the junction unmatched. The chain has TRBV7-2 and TRBJ2-7, with 7 positions matching TRBD1. The sequencing input was cord blood. This receptor was identified in a newborn girl in good health. The CDR3 loop reads CASSSYRGPTFEQYF. The CDR3 region has the DNA TGTGCCAGCAGCTCATACAGGGGCCCTACTTTCGAGCAGTACTTC.